Each of the 23 T cell receptor beta chains below was sequenced from the same sample in a study of cytomegalovirus exposure and HLA in healthy donors. Amplification used 60 Vbeta primers and 13 Jbeta primers. Sequencing was performed with immunoSEQ multiplex PCR; in TCRdb, only in-frame clones are kept and a portion is missing. Of 99,000 or so clones in the sample, over 9% were seen once. Sequencing was performed on PBMCs. These receptors originate from a man between 35 and 55 years old in good health and CMV-seropositive.

This clone came up a few times. V and J are TRBV5-6 and TRBJ2-1; tentative D call: TRBD2 (6 bases). V lost 3 bases to trimming and J lost 7 bases, with 8 bases between them. The CDR3 spans 12 residues. In germline, CDR1 is SGHDT, CDR2 YYEEEE. The CDR3 reads CASSWGVNEQFF. CDR3 nucleotides: TGTGCCAGCAGCTGGGGGGTAAATGAGCAGTTCTTC.

The chain links TRBV27 to TRBJ2-2; 8 nucleotides match TRBD2. The ends lost 7 bases at V and 7 bases at J; junction bases unmatched: 14. There are 16 residues in the CDR3. In germline, CDR1 is MNHEY, CDR2 SMNVEV (reference sequence). The CDR3 DNA reads TGTGCCAGCACCACTTCAGACGGGAGGGGAGTCGGGGAGCTGTTTTTT. It translates to CASTTSDGRGVGELFF.

This clone was detected a few times. The rearrangement uses TRBV6-1 and TRBJ2-7; TRBD2 matches 9 bases. This CDR3 has 14 amino acids. V lost 8 bases and J lost 3; bases outside the gene matches: 8. From germline, CDR1 is MNHNS and CDR2 SASEGT. The DNA of the CDR3 is TGTGCCAGCCAACTAGCGGGTTCCCTCTACGAGCAGTACTTC. Its translation: CASQLAGSLYEQYF.

V and J are TRBV27 and TRBJ2-1; 7 bases are a match to TRBD2. Germline values: CDR1 MNHEY, CDR2 SMNVEV (reference sequence). CDR3 size: 17 residues. V gave up 2 bases and J gave up 4 bases; unmatched junction bases: 11. The CDR3 loop is CASSLGYRLALYNEQFF. The CDR3 DNA sequence: TGTGCCAGCAGTTTAGGATACCGACTAGCACTATACAATGAGCAGTTCTTC.

V gene TRBV6-5 combines with J gene TRBJ1-3; D is unclear. V was cut by 4 bases and J by 1 base, with 8 bases left in between. Looked up from germline, CDR1 is MNHEY and CDR2 is SVGAGI. The CDR3 runs 14 residues. CDR3 sequence reads: CASSSQFSGNTIYF. CDR3 nucleotide sequence: TGTGCCAGCAGTTCCCAATTTTCTGGAAACACCATATATTTT.

The chain combines TRBV4-1 with TRBJ2-7, with D possibly matching TRBD2 (7 bases). The CDR3 has 16 amino acids. Between the trimmed V and J ends, which lost 7 bases and 0 bases, there was a span of 19 bases. In germline, CDR1 is MGHRA, CDR2 YSYEKL. This CDR3 reads CASKKGGGSSSYEQYF. CDR3 nucleotide sequence: TGCGCCAGCAAAAAGGGAGGGGGGTCAAGCTCCTACGAGCAGTACTTC.

The J gene is TRBJ2-2, the V gene TRBV27; 9 bases fit TRBD1. The V gene end was trimmed by 6 bases and the J gene end by 6 bases; junction bases not matched to a gene: 17. The CDR3 has 18 amino acids. CDR1 is MNHEY, CDR2 SMNVEV, per germline (reference sequence). The CDR3 nucleotides are TGTGCCAGCAGCCCCGTGCCGCGGGACAGGGTTCTTTCCGGGGAGCTGTTTTTT. The encoded protein is CASSPVPRDRVLSGELFF.

This clone was seen only a few times. This rearrangement joins TRBV7-9 to TRBJ1-2, with 8 positions matching TRBD1. The length of the CDR3 is 14 residues. Germline values: CDR1 SEHNR, CDR2 FQNEAQ (reference sequence). With 5 bases clipped from V and 5 bases from J, the junction kept 7 bases outside the gene matches. The CDR3 here is CASSGGTGGYGYTF. CDR3 nucleotide sequence: TGTGCCAGCAGCGGCGGGACAGGAGGGTATGGCTACACCTTC.

The chain employs TRBV7-9 and TRBJ1-1; D perhaps matches TRBD1 (6 bases). CDR1 and CDR2 from the germline V gene are SEHNR and FQNEAQ (reference sequence). V lost 0 bases, J lost 1 base, and 12 bases lay in between. CDR3 length equals 16 residues. CDR3 nucleotide sequence: TGTGCCAGCAGCTTAGCGCCTACAGGGCCGAACACTGAAGCTTTCTTT. Translated, it gives CASSLAPTGPNTEAFF.

Of note for this clone: Other DNA sequences from this sample encode an identical CDR3 as well. The V call is TRBV2, the J call TRBJ1-2, with 8 nucleotides matching TRBD1. There are 14 residues in the CDR3. The V gene end was trimmed by 6 bases and the J gene end by 4 bases; junction bases not matched to a gene: 7. Germline assignment: CDR1 SNHLY and CDR2 FYNNEI. This CDR3 reads CASRDRVGGYGYTF. The CDR3 nucleotides read TGTGCCAGCAGGGACAGGGTGGGGGGCTATGGCTACACCTTC.

The J gene is TRBJ1-1, the V gene TRBV5-8; unclear D gene. The ends were cut back, 1 base at V and 7 bases at J, with 14 bases in the middle. The CDR3 sequence is 14 residues long. Germline lookup yields CDR1 SGHTS and CDR2 YDEGEE. This CDR3 is CASSLLAGIGEAFF. The CDR3, as DNA: TGTGCCAGCAGCTTGTTGGCGGGAATCGGTGAAGCTTTCTTT.

This rearrangement joins TRBV11-2 to TRBJ1-4; D might be TRBD1 (6 bases). V was clipped by 1 base and J by 8 bases, with 14 bases between them. The CDR3 has 15 residues. Germline-derived CDR1 and CDR2 are SGHAT and FQNNGV. This CDR3 is CASSLGGGQGEKLFF. Here the CDR3 DNA reads TGTGCCAGCAGCTTAGGGGGGGGGCAAGGCGAAAAACTGTTTTTT.

This clone was detected a few times. V and J are TRBV28 and TRBJ2-3, with 7 bases aligning to TRBD1. The CDR3 runs to 16 residues. V lost 8 bases to trimming and J lost 10 bases; unmatched junction nucleotides: 21. CDR1 MDHEN and CDR2 SYDVKM come from the germline V gene. The CDR3 DNA sequence: TGTGCCAGCTTCTATCGACAGGGCGTTCCTCCGATCCCGCAGTATTTT. Its translation: CASFYRQGVPPIPQYF.

The genes are TRBV6-6 and TRBJ2-2; TRBD1 is a possible D gene (6 bases). V dropped 6 bases and J dropped 1 base, with 15 bases sitting between them. This CDR3 is 16 amino acids long. Germline assignment: CDR1 MNHNY and CDR2 SVGAGI (reference sequence). The CDR3 spells CASSSNDRKNTGELFF. The CDR3 DNA reads as TGTGCCAGCAGCTCAAATGACAGGAAGAACACCGGGGAGCTGTTTTTT.

This chain uses TRBV5-1 with TRBJ2-3; 9 bases fit TRBD1. The germline V gene has CDR1 SGHRS and CDR2 YFSETQ. This CDR3 comprises 15 residues. V trimming: 0 bases; J trimming: 5 bases; junction bases outside the gene matches: 4. As DNA, the CDR3 is TGCGCCAGCAGCTTGGAAGGGACAGGGATAGATACGCAGTATTTT. It encodes CASSLEGTGIDTQYF.

This clone appeared a few times. The rearrangement uses TRBV5-1 and TRBJ2-2; D is possibly TRBD2 (5 bases). CDR3 size: 14 residues. V was trimmed by 2 bases and J by 5 bases, leaving 10 bases between them. Germline-derived CDR1 and CDR2 are SGHRS and YFSETQ. Written as DNA, the CDR3 is TGCGCCAGCAGCTTAAGATCGGGGACCGGGGAGCTGTTTTTT. As protein: CASSLRSGTGELFF.

The chain joins TRBV9 to TRBJ1-1; possibly TRBD1 for D (6 bases). Germline CDR1 and CDR2: SGDLS and YYNGEE. CDR3 length: 14 residues. Trimming removed 3 bases at V and 9 bases at J, with 18 bases between. The CDR3 DNA is TGTGCCAGCAGCGCAGTCAGGGGTCCCTCGAAAGCTTTCTTT. This sequence encodes CASSAVRGPSKAFF.

The CDR3, as DNA: TGTGCCAGCAGCGTTGGGGACAGGGGAGGGACTGAAGCTTTCTTT. This translates into CASSVGDRGGTEAFF. The V and J genes are TRBV21-1 and TRBJ1-1; the tabulated D call, TRBD1, remains unverified against the DNA. TRBV21-1 is reported as a pseudogene. CDR3 size: 15 residues.

This clone was found a few times. This sequence joins TRBV7-9 and TRBJ1-3; no clear D gene. Trimming took off 7 bases at V and 0 bases at J, with 10 bases between the two ends. From germline, CDR1 is SEHNR and CDR2 FQNEAQ (reference sequence). This CDR3 has 14 residues. This chain's CDR3 is CASTPSSSGNTIYF. The CDR3 DNA follows: TGTGCCAGCACACCGTCGAGCTCTGGAAACACCATATATTTT.

The genes are TRBV4-3 and TRBJ1-1, with 9 bases matching TRBD1. The trim removed 1 base at V and 8 bases at J, leaving 8 bases unmatched. Germline V gives CDR1 LGHNA, CDR2 YSLEER. The CDR3 consists of 15 residues. CDR3 loop: CASSQAGTGTREAFF. The CDR3 nucleotides are TGCGCCAGCAGCCAAGCCGGGACAGGGACTCGGGAAGCTTTCTTT.

The rearrangement joins TRBV10-1 to TRBJ2-2, with 11 positions matching TRBD2. The V segment lost 0 bases and the J segment 7 bases; nucleotides outside the gene matches: 19. The CDR3 is 21 amino acids. Germline assignment: CDR1 WNHNN and CDR2 SYGVQD (reference sequence). The DNA for the CDR3 is TGCGCCAGCAGTGAGTCGGGGAGGGCGGGAACTAGCGGGAGAAAGTTCGGGGAGCTGTTTTTT. Translating gives CASSESGRAGTSGRKFGELFF.

The chain employs TRBV4-3 and TRBJ2-1, with D possibly matching TRBD2 (5 bases). CDR1 is LGHNA, CDR2 YSLEER, per germline. CDR3 length: 16 amino acids. V was trimmed by 1 base and J by 7 bases, leaving 17 bases between them. The CDR3 region has the DNA TGCGCCAGCAGCCAAGTGACCCGGAGGTCCGTTAATGAGCAGTTCTTC. This codes for CASSQVTRRSVNEQFF.

The chain joins TRBV2 to TRBJ2-3, with D possibly matching TRBD2 (5 bases). CDR1 is SNHLY, CDR2 FYNNEI, per germline. CDR3 size: 14 residues. The V end was cut by 7 bases, the J end by 2 bases, with 13 bases between. The CDR3 spells CASIGVWATDTQYF. DNA for the CDR3: TGTGCCAGCATCGGGGTTTGGGCCACAGATACGCAGTATTTT.